One and the same sample provided the 20 T cell receptor beta chains below, sequenced in a study of technical replicates of blood from several donors. The method was immunoSEQ multiplex PCR; TCRdb's version includes in-frame clones alone and lacks a portion of them. This table holds tens of thousands of clones, under 95% found once. Specimen: T cells isolated from PBMCs. These receptor sequences come from a human donor in good health.

This rearrangement joins TRBV29-1 to TRBJ1-1; 8 nucleotides align to TRBD1. CDR3 length: 15 amino acids. Germline CDR1 is SQVTM and CDR2 is ANQGSEA. J gave up 1 base and V 6 bases, and 10 bases lay outside the gene matches. The CDR3 protein is CSVDRGGAWNTEAFF. CDR3 DNA: TGCAGCGTAGACAGGGGAGGGGCGTGGAACACTGAAGCTTTCTTT.

This clone was counted once. The rearrangement uses TRBV7-2 and TRBJ2-1, with TRBD2 matching over 12 bases. The CDR3 contains 16 residues. V lost 1 base and J lost 8; bases outside the gene matches: 6. Germline V gene lookup returns CDR1 SGHTA and CDR2 FQGNSA. This chain's CDR3 is CASSLGGTSGRDEQFF. CDR3 DNA: TGTGCCAGCAGCTTAGGCGGGACTAGCGGGCGGGATGAGCAGTTCTTC.

This chain uses TRBV15 with TRBJ2-5; 8 nucleotides align to TRBD1. The germline CDR1 and CDR2 sequences are LNHNV and YYDKDF (reference sequence). V trimming: 3 bases; J trimming: 4 bases; junction bases outside the gene matches: 1. CDR3 size: 13 residues. The CDR3, as DNA: TGTGCCACCAGCAGCAGGGGGCTAGAGACCCAGTACTTC. Its translation: CATSSRGLETQYF.

V is TRBV19 and J is TRBJ2-7, with a weak D call TRBD2 (5 bases). The V end was cut by 1 base, the J end by 0 bases, with 7 bases between. This CDR3 contains 14 residues. Germline CDR1 and CDR2: LNHDA and SQIVND (reference sequence). For the CDR3, the DNA is TGTGCCAGTAGTATAGTTGGGAGCTCCTACGAGCAGTACTTC. Its protein is CASSIVGSSYEQYF.

The chain has TRBV12-1 and TRBJ2-3; the table's D gene call, TRBD2, was not cross checked with the DNA. TRBV12-1 is described as a pseudogene. This CDR3 is built from 17 residues. The CDR3 nucleotides are TGTGCCAGCAGCTTCGGGCTAGCGGGAGGGCTTAGAGATACGCAGTATTTT. Amino acids: CASSFGLAGGLRDTQYF.

CDR3 DNA: TGTGCCAGCAGTGAGGGGCCCACCGGGGAGCTGTTTTTT. Protein product: CASSEGPTGELFF. V usage is TRBV2 and J usage is TRBJ2-2; tentatively, D is TRBD1 (5 bases). V was pared by 3 bases and J by 4 bases, with 6 bases between. There are 13 residues in the CDR3. In germline, CDR1 is SNHLY, CDR2 FYNNEI.

The chain employs TRBV9 and TRBJ1-2; TRBD1 agrees at 10 bases. The CDR3 covers 16 residues. Germline V gene sequence: CDR1 SGDLS, CDR2 YYNGEE. The ends lost 1 base at V and 8 bases at J; junction bases unmatched: 11. In DNA form, the CDR3 reads TGTGCCAGCAGCGTAACAGCGGGACAGGGGCCGGAAGGCTACACCTTC. It translates to CASSVTAGQGPEGYTF. Complete variable domain (other parts from reference TRBV9 and TRBJ1-2): DSGVTQTPKHLITATGQRVTLRCSPRSGDLSVYWYQQSLDQGLQFLIQYYNGEERAKGNILERFSAQQFPDLHSELNLSSLELGDSALYFCASSVTAGQGPEGYTFGSGTRLTVV.

This clone appeared a few times. The chain joins TRBV5-8 to TRBJ1-4, with 7 bases fitting TRBD1. Germline assignment: CDR1 SGHTS and CDR2 YDEGEE. The CDR3 is 14 amino acids. Losses at the gene ends were 3 bases for V and 4 bases for J; bases not matched to a gene: 3. CDR3 in amino acids: CASSWGTVNEKLFF. CDR3 in DNA: TGTGCCAGCAGCTGGGGGACAGTTAATGAAAAACTGTTTTTT.

The chain joins TRBV29-1 to TRBJ2-7; 9 positions match TRBD1. The CDR3 is 13 residues long. J gave up 5 bases and V 4 bases, and 6 bases lay outside the gene matches. Germline V gene lookup returns CDR1 SQVTM and CDR2 ANQGSEA. The CDR3 DNA follows: TGCAGCGTTGGGGACAGGGAAACACACGAGCAGTACTTC. It encodes CSVGDRETHEQYF.

A single count supports this clone. The chain uses TRBV7-2 and TRBJ2-7; D is uncertain. The CDR3 is 14 residues long. V was clipped by 2 bases and J by 3 bases, with 11 bases between them. The germline gives CDR1 SGHTA, CDR2 FQGNSA. CDR3 sequence reads: CASSLLTMNYEQYF. The CDR3 coding sequence is TGTGCCAGCAGCTTACTGACAATGAACTACGAGCAGTACTTC.

This chain uses TRBV13 with TRBJ1-4; D call uncertain. The CDR3 contains 16 residues. Trimming left V 5 bases short and J 8 bases short, with 21 bases between. Germline-derived CDR1 and CDR2 are PRHDT and FYEKMQ (reference sequence). The CDR3 nucleotides read TGTGCCAGCAGCGGATCCTTTGGCGGGGTGGACGAAAAACTGTTTTTT. Its protein product is CASSGSFGGVDEKLFF.

This clone was counted once. The J gene is TRBJ2-3, the V gene TRBV27; TRBD2 matches at 8 bases. After removal of 2 bases from V and 2 bases from J, the junction contained 9 bases not matched to a gene. This CDR3 region has 17 residues. Germline CDR1 is MNHEY and CDR2 is SMNVEV (reference sequence). CDR3 DNA: TGTGCCAGCAGTTTAGGGAAGCGGGAGATAAACACAGATACGCAGTATTTT. This codes for CASSLGKREINTDTQYF.

The CDR3 loop reads CASSVGADRTDTQYF. In nucleotides, the CDR3 is TGTGCCAGCAGCGTAGGTGCGGATCGCACAGATACGCAGTATTTT. This chain links TRBV9 with TRBJ2-3; D ambiguous. The CDR3 runs to 15 residues. V lost 0 bases and J lost 1, with 9 bases in between. Germline loops: CDR1 SGDLS, CDR2 YYNGEE.

V and J are TRBV29-1 and TRBJ2-3, with 10 bases aligning to TRBD2. Germline CDR1 SQVTM, CDR2 ANQGSEA. The V gene end was trimmed by 6 bases and the J gene end by 3 bases; junction bases not matched to a gene: 9. This CDR3 spans 15 amino acids. In DNA form, the CDR3 reads TGCAGCGTGACCGTTAGCGGGAGGAGAACAGATACGCAGTATTTT. This encodes CSVTVSGRRTDTQYF.

V and J are TRBV5-6 and TRBJ2-1, with 7 bases lining up with TRBD2. With V trimmed by 3 bases and J by 10 bases, 10 bases remained unmatched. Germline V gene data show CDR1 as SGHDT and CDR2 as YYEEEE. The CDR3 totals 14 residues. The CDR3 loop is CASSWEREGNEQFF. The CDR3 bases are TGTGCCAGCAGCTGGGAAAGGGAGGGCAACGAGCAGTTCTTC.

The chain uses TRBV6-6 and TRBJ1-2; TRBD1 is a possible D gene (6 bases). The germline V gene has CDR1 MNHNY and CDR2 SVGAGI (reference sequence). The CDR3 runs to 13 residues. Trimming took 2 bases from V and 8 from J, leaving 12 bases between them. CDR3 DNA: TGTGCCAGCAGTTACGAGGGGGTAGGGGGCTACACCTTC. As protein: CASSYEGVGGYTF.

This clone has a single count. The rearrangement uses TRBV11-3 and TRBJ2-3, with TRBD1 matching over 11 bases. The CDR3 runs to 16 residues. V dropped 5 bases and J dropped 3; count of bases not matched to a gene: 7. From germline, CDR1 is SGHNT and CDR2 YENEEA. The CDR3: CASSARGTGGTDTQYF. The CDR3 nucleotides read TGTGCCAGCAGCGCCAGAGGGACAGGGGGGACAGATACGCAGTATTTT.

This chain's CDR3 is CASSSAGTGGQDTQYF. The CDR3 DNA sequence: TGTGCCAGCAGCTCAGCCGGGACAGGGGGACAAGATACGCAGTATTTT. The chain carries TRBV13 and TRBJ2-3, with 11 bases identical to TRBD1. The CDR3 length is 16 residues. The germline V gene encodes CDR1 PRHDT and CDR2 FYEKMQ (reference sequence). Unmatched junction bases numbered 8, after V lost 4 bases and J lost 5 bases.

The chain uses TRBV29-1 and TRBJ2-7; a weak D match, TRBD2 (5 bases). The germline CDR1 and CDR2 sequences are SQVTM and ANQGSEA. The CDR3 runs to 13 residues. Trimming took 4 bases from V and 2 from J, leaving 12 bases between them. DNA for the CDR3: TGCAGCGTTGGACTGGCGGAGGCCTACGAGCAGTACTTC. Translated, it gives CSVGLAEAYEQYF.

The chain uses TRBV19 and TRBJ1-4; unclear D gene. The ends were cut back, 5 bases at V and 6 bases at J, with 16 bases in the middle. The CDR3 has 15 amino acids. Germline assignment: CDR1 LNHDA and CDR2 SQIVND (reference sequence). The CDR3 reads CASSAKAVDHEKLFF. CDR3 DNA: TGTGCCAGTAGTGCGAAGGCGGTTGATCATGAAAAACTGTTTTTT.